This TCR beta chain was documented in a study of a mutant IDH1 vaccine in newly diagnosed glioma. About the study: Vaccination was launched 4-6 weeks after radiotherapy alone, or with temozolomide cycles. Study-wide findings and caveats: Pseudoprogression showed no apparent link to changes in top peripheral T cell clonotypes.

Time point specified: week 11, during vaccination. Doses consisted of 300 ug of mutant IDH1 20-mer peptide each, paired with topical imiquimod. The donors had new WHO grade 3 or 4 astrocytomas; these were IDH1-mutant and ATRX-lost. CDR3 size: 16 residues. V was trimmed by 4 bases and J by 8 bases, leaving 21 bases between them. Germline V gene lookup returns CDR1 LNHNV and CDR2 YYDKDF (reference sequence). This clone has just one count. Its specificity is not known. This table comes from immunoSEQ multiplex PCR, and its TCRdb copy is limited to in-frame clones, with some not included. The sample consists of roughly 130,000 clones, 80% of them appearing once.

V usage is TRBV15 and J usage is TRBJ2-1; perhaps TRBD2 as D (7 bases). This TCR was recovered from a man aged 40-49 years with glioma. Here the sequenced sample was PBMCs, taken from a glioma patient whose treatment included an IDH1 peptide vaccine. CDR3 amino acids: CATSTRRRGRGDEQFF. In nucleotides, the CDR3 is TGTGCCACCAGCACCCGGCGTCGTGGGAGGGGGGATGAGCAGTTCTTC.